A selection of T cell receptor beta chains follows, all from one sample in a study of blood T cell repertoires in COVID-19. Sequencing was performed with immunoSEQ multiplex PCR; in TCRdb, only in-frame clones are kept and a portion is missing. The table lists some 340,000 clones, less than 85% of them singletons, with roughly 3.6% in the top ten. The specimen was peripheral blood. These receptors all come from a young woman with acute or convalescent COVID-19. Both conserved end residues are part of each CDR3. D genes are given only for firm matches.

len	j_gene	v_gene	d_gene	CDR3nt	CDR3aa
15	TRBJ1-6	TRBV27	TRBD1	TGTGCCACTTCGGACAGGGGCAGCTATAATTCACCCCTCCACTTT	CATSDRGSYNSPLHF
13	TRBJ2-7	TRBV28	NA	TGTGCCAGCAGTTTATTTGGTGGGCCCGAGCAGTACTTC	CASSLFGGPEQYF
16	TRBJ2-5	TRBV6-5	TRBD1	TGTGCCAGCAGTTACCTCGGGACAGGGGTGACCGAGACCCAGTACTTC	CASSYLGTGVTETQYF
11	TRBJ2-7	TRBV2	NA	TGTGCCAGCAGTTGGGGGGAAGGTGGGTACTTC	CASSWGEGGYF
12	TRBJ1-6	TRBV24-1	NA	TGTGCCACCAGAGGAGATAATTCACCCCTCCACTTT	CATRGDNSPLHF
13	TRBJ1-1	TRBV14	TRBD1	TGTGCCAGCAGTTTGGACAGGGACACTGAAGCTTTCTTT	CASSLDRDTEAFF
18	TRBJ1-2	TRBV28	TRBD1	TGTGCCAGCATCCTCAGCGGAGACAGGGGCCCTGTTGACTATGGCTACACCTTC	CASILSGDRGPVDYGYTF
12	TRBJ1-1	TRBV9	NA	TGTGCCAGCAGCGACGGTCTCGGAGGAGCTTTCTTT	CASSDGLGGAFF
15	TRBJ2-7	TRBV5-4	TRBD2	TGTGCCAGCAGTTTGACTAGCGGGGGGTTGGACGAGCAGTACTTC	CASSLTSGGLDEQYF
13	TRBJ2-7	TRBV6-5	NA	TGTGCCAGCAGTAGGGGGGGCCGGTACGAGCAGTACTTC	CASSRGGRYEQYF